One sample yielded the 9 T cell receptor beta chains listed below, sequenced in a study of cytomegalovirus exposure and HLA in healthy donors. Profiled with immunoSEQ multiplex PCR; TCRdb holds only in-frame clones, not every one. Of about 130,000 clones listed, around nine tenths are singletons. Sequencing input: PBMCs. The source of these receptors is a man aged 25 to 40 in good health and CMV-seronegative.

The rearrangement uses TRBV4-1 and TRBJ2-5, with D possibly TRBD2 on 6 matching bases. The germline gives CDR1 MGHRA, CDR2 YSYEKL. Trimming removed 1 base at V and 1 base at J, with 13 bases between. The CDR3 covers 16 residues. DNA of the CDR3: TGCGCCAGCAGCCAAGGGTCGGGACTGATCCAAGAGACCCAGTACTTC. It translates to CASSQGSGLIQETQYF.

The CDR3, as DNA: TGTGCCAGCAGCTGGAGGGCAGCCAACACTGAAGCTTTCTTT. Protein sequence: CASSWRAANTEAFF. This rearrangement joins TRBV7-2 to TRBJ1-1; D call uncertain. Germline CDR1 is SGHTA and CDR2 is FQGNSA. CDR3 length: 14 residues. V dropped 4 bases and J dropped 2 bases, with 11 bases sitting between them.

This clone showed up just once. J is TRBJ1-2 and V is TRBV30, with D perhaps matching TRBD1 (5 bases). The CDR3 length is 14 residues. Germline V lookup: CDR1 GTSNPN, CDR2 SVGIG (reference sequence). V was clipped by 6 bases and J by 4 bases, with 18 bases between them. The CDR3 region is CACSARGISYGYTF. The CDR3 coding sequence is TGTGCCTGTTCCGCACGGGGGATCAGCTATGGCTACACCTTC.

The chain joins TRBV7-2 to TRBJ2-1; 10 bases line up with TRBD2. From germline, CDR1 is SGHTA and CDR2 FQGNSA. V gave up 1 base and J gave up 10 bases; unmatched junction bases: 10. The CDR3 consists of 16 residues. The CDR3 DNA sequence: TGTGCCAGCAGCTTAGGGGGGCTAGCGGGAGTTAAGGAGCAGTTCTTC. Residues: CASSLGGLAGVKEQFF.

This rearrangement joins TRBV9 to TRBJ2-3; 8 nucleotides line up with TRBD2. V was pared by 0 bases and J by 4 bases, with 7 bases of the junction left unmatched. CDR1 is SGDLS and CDR2 is YYNGEE in the germline V gene. The CDR3 spans 16 residues. The CDR3 DNA reads as TGTGCCAGCAGCGTAGGTTATAGCGGGATGGCAGATACGCAGTATTTT. Protein: CASSVGYSGMADTQYF.

V and J are TRBV4-1 and TRBJ1-5; 7 positions agree with TRBD1. The germline V gene has CDR1 MGHRA and CDR2 YSYEKL. This CDR3 is 15 amino acids long. The V and J ends lost 3 bases and 7 bases, in that order; junction bases with no gene match: 9. CDR3 nucleotides: TGCGCCAGCAGCCAGGGGGAGACAGGGTCCCAGCCCCAGCATTTT. Amino acid sequence: CASSQGETGSQPQHF.

V and J are TRBV5-1 and TRBJ2-1, with TRBD2 matching over 9 bases. The CDR3 runs to 16 residues. Trimming at V came to 5 bases and at J to 2 bases, leaving 8 bases not matched to a gene. The germline V gene encodes CDR1 SGHRS and CDR2 YFSETQ. CDR3 in amino acids: CASSYIAGEAYNEQFF. The CDR3 DNA reads as TGCGCCAGCAGTTATATAGCGGGAGAAGCCTACAATGAGCAGTTCTTC.

V is TRBV10-1 and J is TRBJ2-1; TRBD1 matches 7 bases. Germline assignment: CDR1 WNHNN and CDR2 SYGVQD (reference sequence). Germline trimming cut 0 bases from V and 6 bases from J; bases unmatched to any gene: 2. The CDR3 runs 14 residues. The CDR3 coding sequence is TGCGCCAGCAGTGAGTCAGGACAGGTCAATGAGCAGTTCTTC. Its protein product is CASSESGQVNEQFF.

The rearrangement links TRBV2 to TRBJ1-5, with D perhaps TRBD1 (6 bases). The CDR3 is 13 residues long. Germline CDR1 reads SNHLY; CDR2 reads FYNNEI. V lost 2 bases and J 7 bases, leaving 9 bases between the germline ends. CDR3 coding DNA: TGTGCCAGCAGTGAAAGGGGGGGACAGCCCCAGCATTTT. Translation gives CASSERGGQPQHF.